The 8 T cell receptor beta chains presented below share a single source sample, sequenced in a study of T-cell memory formation after mild COVID-19. TCRdb ran MiXCR on the 5' RACE reads and lists one entry per CDR3 protein. Of hundreds of thousands of distinct CDR3 sequences listed, approximately 20% are singletons. The sample taken for sequencing was PBMCs or a T cell subset sorted from them (not recorded which). The receptors come from an adult woman who had mild COVID-19 (a few samples of this study predate the infection). Cell type and time point are not known.

This clonotype came up a few times. The chain's CDR3 is CASSFGAGANTGELFF. DNA of the CDR3: TGTGCCAGCAGCTTTGGGGCGGGAGCGAACACCGGGGAGCTGTTTTTT. The chain is built from TRBV7-8 and TRBJ2-2, with TRBD2 matching over 7 bases. CDR1 is SGHVS, CDR2 FQNEAQ, per germline. The CDR3 loop spans 16 amino acids. The ends lost 3 bases at V and 0 bases at J; junction bases unmatched: 4.

This clonotype was found a few times. The chain carries TRBV7-2 and TRBJ2-7; maybe TRBD1 (6 bases). The CDR3 runs to 16 residues. Trimming removed 5 bases from V and 0 bases from J, with 17 bases in between. CDR1 SGHTA and CDR2 FQGNSA come from the germline V gene. The CDR3, as DNA: TGTGCCAGCAGCCCAGACAGGCCCCCCCTCTCCTACGAGCAGTACTTC. This gives the protein CASSPDRPPLSYEQYF. Full variable domain (remainder filled in from reference TRBV7-2 and TRBJ2-7): GAGVSQSPSNKVTEKGKDVELRCDPISGHTALYWYRQSLGQGLEFLIYFQGNSAPDKSGLPSDRFSAERTGGSVSTLTIQRTQQEDSAVYLCASSPDRPPLSYEQYFGPGTRLTVT.

This clonotype has just a few counts. This chain uses TRBV25-1 with TRBJ1-5; 7 nucleotides agree with TRBD1. V was pared by 3 bases and J by 5 bases, with 7 bases of the junction left unmatched. Germline-derived CDR1 and CDR2 are MGHDK and SYGVNS. The CDR3 sequence is 15 residues long. The CDR3 here is CASSDQGDHYQPQHF. The DNA for the CDR3 is TGTGCCAGCAGTGATCAGGGGGATCATTATCAGCCCCAGCATTTT.

This clonotype was seen only a few times. The CDR3: CAISEGKGNEQFF. The CDR3 DNA is TGTGCCATCAGTGAGGGCAAGGGCAATGAGCAGTTCTTC. The chain has TRBV10-3 and TRBJ2-1; D gene ambiguous. The V and J ends lost 2 bases and 6 bases respectively, with 8 bases between them. Germline CDR1 reads ENHRY; CDR2 reads SYGVKD. The CDR3 has 13 residues.

This clonotype was observed a handful of times. V is TRBV7-9 and J is TRBJ2-7; D gene uncertain. In germline, CDR1 is SEHNR, CDR2 FQNEAQ (reference sequence). This CDR3 has 14 residues. V lost 1 base and J 4 bases, leaving 11 bases between the germline ends. CDR3 in DNA: TGTGCCAGCAGCTTAGTAGACACACCTTACGAGCAGTACTTC. As protein: CASSLVDTPYEQYF.

This clonotype was found a few times. The chain employs TRBV30 and TRBJ2-5; 11 bases align to TRBD2. The length of the CDR3 is 14 residues. Germline CDR1 and CDR2: GTSNPN and SVGIG (reference sequence). With 3 bases clipped from V and 4 bases from J, the junction kept 4 bases outside the gene matches. Here the CDR3 DNA reads TGTGCCTGGAGCCGAACTAGCGGGGGAGAGACCCAGTACTTC. Translated, it gives CAWSRTSGGETQYF.

In its sample, this clonotype was seen a few times. This sequence joins TRBV20-1 and TRBJ2-3, with D tentatively TRBD1 or TRBD2 (5 bases each). In germline, CDR1 is DFQATT, CDR2 SNEGSKA (reference sequence). V lost 0 bases, J lost 5 bases, and 18 bases lay in between. This CDR3 comprises 16 residues. In DNA, the CDR3 is TGCAGTGCTAGAGATTTGGTAGCGCCCAGGGAAGATACGCAGTATTTT. It is translated as CSARDLVAPREDTQYF.

This sequence joins TRBV9 and TRBJ1-3; a weak D match, TRBD1 (5 bases). From germline, CDR1 is SGDLS and CDR2 YYNGEE. This CDR3 has 16 residues. With 0 bases removed from V and 2 bases from J, the gap between germline ends came to 12 bases. The CDR3 loop is CASSVAGQGAGNTIYF. The DNA for the CDR3 is TGTGCCAGCAGCGTAGCCGGGCAGGGTGCTGGAAACACCATATATTTT.